A single sample is the source of the 8 T cell receptor beta chains below, sequenced in a study of human T cells and chemical hapten exposure. TCRdb reprocessed the RACE reads with MiXCR, giving one entry per CDR3 protein. The data show around 92,000 distinct CDR3 sequences, 10% to 14% seen once. Specified time point: pre-sensitization, week 0. Treatment noted: therapeutic diphenylcyclopropenone sensitization with weekly scalp DPC. The specimen was whole blood, collected in connection with sensitization to the hapten diphenylcyclopropenone (DPC). The source is a woman aged 60-75 years with alopecia areata. Some clones in this sample may be carry-over from other donors' samples.

This clonotype was seen many times. The DNA of the CDR3 is TGCAGTGCTAGACCCAGCCCTGACCGGGAGGCTTTCTTT. Amino acids: CSARPSPDREAFF. The gene calls are TRBV20-1 and TRBJ1-1, with D hard to call. The germline V and J ends were trimmed by 2 bases and 11 bases, with 18 bases remaining between them. The CDR3 extends over 13 amino acids. Per the germline V gene, CDR1 is DFQATT and CDR2 is SNEGSKA (reference sequence).

This clonotype was recorded many times. The chain is built from TRBV20-1 and TRBJ2-5; TRBD2 matches at 11 bases. This CDR3 is built from 15 residues. Germline CDR1 is DFQATT and CDR2 is SNEGSKA (reference sequence). V gave up 4 bases and J gave up 2 bases; unmatched junction bases: 6. DNA of the CDR3: TGCAGTGCTACCATAGCGGGGGGGATTCAAGAGACCCAGTACTTC. Protein: CSATIAGGIQETQYF.

This clonotype was picked up many times. V is TRBV29-1 and J is TRBJ1-2, with TRBD1 identical over 8 bases. V was pared by 6 bases and J by 0 bases, with 12 bases of the junction left unmatched. CDR1 is SQVTM and CDR2 is ANQGSEA in the germline V gene. The CDR3 loop spans 16 amino acids. The chain's CDR3 is CSVTIPGTGANYGYTF. CDR3 sequence (DNA): TGCAGCGTGACGATCCCCGGGACAGGCGCTAACTATGGCTACACCTTC.

The rearrangement uses TRBV29-1 and TRBJ2-5; D not resolved. The CDR3 is 13 amino acids. CDR1 and CDR2 from the germline V gene are SQVTM and ANQGSEA. Trimming removed 5 bases from V and 2 bases from J, with 12 bases in between. The CDR3 protein is CSVHDGRQETQYF. CDR3 sequence (DNA): TGCAGCGTTCACGACGGTAGACAAGAGACCCAGTACTTC.

This clonotype was seen ten or more times. The rearrangement uses TRBV18 and TRBJ2-1, with 7 bases lining up with TRBD2. From germline, CDR1 is KGHSH and CDR2 LQKENI. The ends lost 3 bases at V and 8 bases at J; junction bases unmatched: 4. The CDR3 has 13 residues. The CDR3 DNA sequence: TGTGCCAGCTCACCCCTCAGCGGGGATGAGCAGTTCTTC. Translation: CASSPLSGDEQFF.

The chain links TRBV9 to TRBJ1-5, with 7 bases matching TRBD1. With 0 bases clipped from V and 7 bases from J, the junction kept 4 bases outside the gene matches. The germline V gene has CDR1 SGDLS and CDR2 YYNGEE. The CDR3 is 14 residues long. This CDR3 reads CASSVGQGFQPQHF. CDR3 in DNA: TGTGCCAGCAGCGTAGGACAGGGTTTCCAGCCCCAGCATTTT.

V gene TRBV18 combines with J gene TRBJ2-4; D is uncertain. Germline CDR1 KGHSH, CDR2 LQKENI. The V and J ends lost 3 bases and 2 bases respectively, with 8 bases between them. The length of the CDR3 is 14 residues. The DNA of the CDR3 is TGTGCCAGCTCACCGGGTAGGACCAAAAACATTCAGTACTTC. Residues: CASSPGRTKNIQYF.

V is TRBV18 and J is TRBJ2-5; 8 nucleotides align to TRBD2. J was trimmed by 0 bases and V by 3 bases; bases with no gene match: 3. CDR3 length: 15 residues. Germline CDR1 is KGHSH and CDR2 is LQKENI. In DNA form, the CDR3 reads TGTGCCAGCTCACCTAGGACTAGCCACCAAGAGACCCAGTACTTC. Translated, it gives CASSPRTSHQETQYF.